The entry that follows covers one T cell receptor (beta chain) sequence. Authors' data handling: Cell counts per sample came from amplifying reference gene primers. This table comes from immunoSEQ multiplex PCR, and its TCRdb copy is limited to in-frame clones, with some not included. V and J calls and clone size are given by that table; D and trimming were obtained from the DNA. The table includes fewer than 80,000 clones, 87% detected once. The sample comes from a study of blood T cell repertoires in COVID-19. Looking at the study overall: Collection of acute and convalescent COVID-19 samples took place in the United States, Italy and Spain. Sample material is recorded as cDNA or gDNA derived from T cells, B-cell-depleted T cells, or PBMCs.

There are 16 residues in the CDR3. V gave up 1 base and J gave up 4 bases, with 14 bases separating them. Per the germline V gene, CDR1 is SGHAT and CDR2 is FQNNGV. The sequence derives from a man aged 25-45 years with acute or convalescent COVID-19. The chain uses TRBV11-2 and TRBJ1-3; tentative D call: TRBD1 (5 bases). The sequencing input was peripheral blood. CDR3 sequence: CASSLGVRAAGNTIYF. In nucleotides, the CDR3 is TGTGCCAGCAGCTTAGGGGTCAGGGCGGCCGGAAACACCATATATTTT.